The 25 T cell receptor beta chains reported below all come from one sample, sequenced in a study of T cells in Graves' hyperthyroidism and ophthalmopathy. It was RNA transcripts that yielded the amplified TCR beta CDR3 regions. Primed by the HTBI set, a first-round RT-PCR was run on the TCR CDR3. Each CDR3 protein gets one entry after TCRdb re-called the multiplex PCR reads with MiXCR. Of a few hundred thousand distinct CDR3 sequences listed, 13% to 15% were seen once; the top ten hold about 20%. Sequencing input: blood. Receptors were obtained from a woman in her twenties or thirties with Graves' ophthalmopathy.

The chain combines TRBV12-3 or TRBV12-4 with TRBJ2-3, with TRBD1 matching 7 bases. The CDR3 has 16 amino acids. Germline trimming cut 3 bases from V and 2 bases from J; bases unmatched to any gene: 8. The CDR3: CASSFGSTGHTDTQYF. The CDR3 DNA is TGTGCCAGCAGTTTTGGGTCGACAGGGCACACAGATACGCAGTATTTT.

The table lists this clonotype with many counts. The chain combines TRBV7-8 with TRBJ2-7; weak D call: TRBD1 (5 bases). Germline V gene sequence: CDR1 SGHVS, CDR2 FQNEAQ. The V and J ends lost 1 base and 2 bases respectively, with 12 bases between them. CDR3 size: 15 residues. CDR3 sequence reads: CASSLGSQGPYEQYF. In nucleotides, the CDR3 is TGTGCCAGCAGCTTAGGTTCCCAGGGTCCCTACGAGCAGTACTTC. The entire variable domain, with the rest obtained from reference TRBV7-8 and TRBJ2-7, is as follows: GAGVSQSPRYKVAKRGQDVALRCDPISGHVSLFWYQQALGQGPEFLTYFQNEAQLDKSGLPSDRFFAERPEGSVSTLKIQRTQQEDSAVYLCASSLGSQGPYEQYFGPGTRLTVT.

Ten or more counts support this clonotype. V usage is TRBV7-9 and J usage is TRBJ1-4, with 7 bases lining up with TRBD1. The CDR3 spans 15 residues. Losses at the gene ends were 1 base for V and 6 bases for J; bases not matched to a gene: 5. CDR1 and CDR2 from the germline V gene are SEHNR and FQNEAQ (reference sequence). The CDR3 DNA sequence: TGTGCCAGCAGCTTAGATCCCGGGACAGATGAAAAACTGTTTTTT. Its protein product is CASSLDPGTDEKLFF.

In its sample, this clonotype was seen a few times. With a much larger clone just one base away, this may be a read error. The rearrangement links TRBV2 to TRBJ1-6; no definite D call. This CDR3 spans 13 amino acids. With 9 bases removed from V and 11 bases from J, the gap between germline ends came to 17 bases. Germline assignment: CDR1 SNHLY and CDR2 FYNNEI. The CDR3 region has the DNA TGTGCCAGTAAGGGCGGAGAAAGGCCACCCCTCCACTTT. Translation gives CASKGGERPPLHF. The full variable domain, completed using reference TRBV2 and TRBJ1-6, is EPEVTQTPSHQVTQMGQEVILRCVPISNHLYFYWYRQILGQKVEFLVSFYNNEISEKSEIFDDQFSVERPDGSNFTLKIRSTKLEDSAMYFCASKGGERPPLHFGNGTRLTVT.

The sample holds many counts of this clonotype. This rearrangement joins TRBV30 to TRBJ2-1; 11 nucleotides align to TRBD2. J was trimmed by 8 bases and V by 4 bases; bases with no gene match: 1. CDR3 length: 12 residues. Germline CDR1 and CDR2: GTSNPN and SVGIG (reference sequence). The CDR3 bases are TGTGCCTGGACTAGCGGGGGGCATGAGCAGTTCTTC. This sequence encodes CAWTSGGHEQFF. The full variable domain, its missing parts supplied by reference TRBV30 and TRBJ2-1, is SQTIHQWPATLVQPVGSPLSLECTVEGTSNPNLYWYRQAAGRGLQLLFYSVGIGQISSEVPQNLSASRPQDRQFILSSKKLLLSDSGFYLCAWTSGGHEQFFGPGTRLTVL.

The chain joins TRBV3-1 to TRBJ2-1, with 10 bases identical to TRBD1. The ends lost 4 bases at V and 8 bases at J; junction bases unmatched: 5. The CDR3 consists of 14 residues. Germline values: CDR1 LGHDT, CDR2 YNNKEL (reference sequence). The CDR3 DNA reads TGTGCCAGCAGCCCACGACAGGGGGCCGATGAGCAGTTCTTC. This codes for CASSPRQGADEQFF.

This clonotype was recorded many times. CDR3 bases: TGTGCCAGCAGTTTATACCCCCCGGCAGGCGCCTACGAGCAGTACTTC. It translates to CASSLYPPAGAYEQYF. This sequence joins TRBV28 and TRBJ2-7; D gene uncertain. The CDR3 is 16 residues long. Deletions cut 1 base from V and 2 bases from J, with 15 bases between. Germline CDR1 and CDR2: MDHEN and SYDVKM.

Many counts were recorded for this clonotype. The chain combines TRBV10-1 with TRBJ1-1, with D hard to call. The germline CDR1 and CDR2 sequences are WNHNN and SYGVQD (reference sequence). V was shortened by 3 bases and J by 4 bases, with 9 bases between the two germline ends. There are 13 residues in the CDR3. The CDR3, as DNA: TGCGCCAGCAGTGACAGTACCACCACTGAAGCTTTCTTT. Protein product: CASSDSTTTEAFF.

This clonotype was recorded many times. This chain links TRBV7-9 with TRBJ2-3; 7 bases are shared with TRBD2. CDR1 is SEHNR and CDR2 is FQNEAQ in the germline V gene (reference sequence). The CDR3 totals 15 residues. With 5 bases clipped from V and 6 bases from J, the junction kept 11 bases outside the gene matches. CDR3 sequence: CASSVGTPGGDTQYF. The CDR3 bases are TGTGCCAGCAGCGTAGGGACTCCCGGGGGGGATACGCAGTATTTT. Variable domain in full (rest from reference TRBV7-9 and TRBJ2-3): DTGVSQNPRHKITKRGQNVTFRCDPISEHNRLYWYRQTLGQGPEFLTYFQNEAQLEKSRLLSDRFSAERPKGSFSTLEIQRTEQGDSAMYLCASSVGTPGGDTQYFGPGTRLTVL.

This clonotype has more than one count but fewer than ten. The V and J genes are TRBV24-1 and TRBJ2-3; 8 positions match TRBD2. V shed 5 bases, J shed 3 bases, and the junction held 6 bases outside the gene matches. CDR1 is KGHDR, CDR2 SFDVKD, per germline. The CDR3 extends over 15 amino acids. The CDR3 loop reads CATSGGAGATDTQYF. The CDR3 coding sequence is TGTGCCACCAGTGGCGGAGCGGGGGCGACAGATACGCAGTATTTT.

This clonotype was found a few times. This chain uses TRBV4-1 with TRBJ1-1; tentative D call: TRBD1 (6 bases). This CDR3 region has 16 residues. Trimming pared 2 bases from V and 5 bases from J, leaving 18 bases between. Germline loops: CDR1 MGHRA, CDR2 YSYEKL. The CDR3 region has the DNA TGCGCCAGCAGCCAACTTACAGGGCGGGGGCCGACTGAAGCTTTCTTT. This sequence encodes CASSQLTGRGPTEAFF.

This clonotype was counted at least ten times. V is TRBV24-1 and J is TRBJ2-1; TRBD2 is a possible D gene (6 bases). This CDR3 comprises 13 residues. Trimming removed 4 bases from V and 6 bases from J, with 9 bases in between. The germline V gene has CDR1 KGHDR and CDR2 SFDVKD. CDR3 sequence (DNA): TGTGCCACCAGTGAACCCGGGGGCAATGAGCAGTTCTTC. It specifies CATSEPGGNEQFF.

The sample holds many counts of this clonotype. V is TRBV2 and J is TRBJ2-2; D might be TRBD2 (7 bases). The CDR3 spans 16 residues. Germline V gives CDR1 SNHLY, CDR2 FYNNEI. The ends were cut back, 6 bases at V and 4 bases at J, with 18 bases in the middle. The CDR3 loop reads CASSGGGSASTGELFF. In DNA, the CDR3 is TGTGCCAGCAGCGGCGGGGGCTCTGCGAGCACCGGGGAGCTGTTTTTT.

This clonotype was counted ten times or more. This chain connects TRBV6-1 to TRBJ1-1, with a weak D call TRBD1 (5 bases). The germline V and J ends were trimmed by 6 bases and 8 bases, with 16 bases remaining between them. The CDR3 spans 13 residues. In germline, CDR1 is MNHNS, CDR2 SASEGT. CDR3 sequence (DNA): TGTGCCAGCAGAGACAGTACTATCCTCGAAGCTTTCTTT. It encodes CASRDSTILEAFF.

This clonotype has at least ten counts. This CDR3 reads CASSLGAGTGQGYTF. The CDR3 DNA reads as TGTGCCAGCAGCTTAGGAGCCGGGACAGGGCAAGGCTACACCTTC. The V call is TRBV7-6, the J call TRBJ1-2, with 9 bases that match TRBD1. After removal of 1 base from V and 8 bases from J, the junction contained 8 bases not matched to a gene. The CDR3 has 15 residues. Germline V CDR1 and CDR2: SGHVS, FNYEAQ.

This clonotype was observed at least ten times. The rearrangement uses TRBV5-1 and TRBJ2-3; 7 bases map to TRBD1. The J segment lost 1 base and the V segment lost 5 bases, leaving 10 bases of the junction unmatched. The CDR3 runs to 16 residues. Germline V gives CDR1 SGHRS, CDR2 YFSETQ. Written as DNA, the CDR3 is TGCGCCAGCAGTCCCGATAGGGGGCCGCGCACAGATACGCAGTATTTT. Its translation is CASSPDRGPRTDTQYF. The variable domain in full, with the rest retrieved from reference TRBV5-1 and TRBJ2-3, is KAGVTQTPRYLIKTRGQQVTLSCSPISGHRSVSWYQQTPGQGLQFLFEYFSETQRNKGNFPGRFSGRQFSNSRSEMNVSTLELGDSALYLCASSPDRGPRTDTQYFGPGTRLTVL.

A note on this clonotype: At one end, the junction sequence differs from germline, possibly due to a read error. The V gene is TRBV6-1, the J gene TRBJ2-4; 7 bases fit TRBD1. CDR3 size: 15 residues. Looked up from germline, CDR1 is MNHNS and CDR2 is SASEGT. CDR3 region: CASSGQGVAKNIRYF. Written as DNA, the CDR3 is TGTGCCAGCAGTGGACAGGGTGTCGCCAAAAACATTCGGTACTTC.

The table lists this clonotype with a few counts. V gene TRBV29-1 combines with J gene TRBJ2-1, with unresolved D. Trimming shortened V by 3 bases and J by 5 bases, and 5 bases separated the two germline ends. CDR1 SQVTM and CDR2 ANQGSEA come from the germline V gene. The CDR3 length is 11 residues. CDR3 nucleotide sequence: TGCAGCGTTGATACTGACAATGAGCAGTTCTTC. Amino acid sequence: CSVDTDNEQFF.

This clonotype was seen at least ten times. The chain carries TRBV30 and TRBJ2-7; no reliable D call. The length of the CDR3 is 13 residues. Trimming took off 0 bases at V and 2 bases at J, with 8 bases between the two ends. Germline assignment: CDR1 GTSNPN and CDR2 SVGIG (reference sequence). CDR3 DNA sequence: TGTGCCTGGAGTGTTTACAGTACCTACGAGCAGTACTTC. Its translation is CAWSVYSTYEQYF. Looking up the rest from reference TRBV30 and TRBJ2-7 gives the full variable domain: SQTIHQWPATLVQPVGSPLSLECTVEGTSNPNLYWYRQAAGRGLQLLFYSVGIGQISSEVPQNLSASRPQDRQFILSSKKLLLSDSGFYLCAWSVYSTYEQYFGPGTRLTVT.

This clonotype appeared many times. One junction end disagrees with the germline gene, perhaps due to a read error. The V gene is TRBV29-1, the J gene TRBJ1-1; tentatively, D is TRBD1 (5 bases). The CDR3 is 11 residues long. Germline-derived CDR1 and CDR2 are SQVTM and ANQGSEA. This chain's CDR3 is CSMKGNAEAFF. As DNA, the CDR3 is TGCAGTATGAAGGGGAACGCTGAAGCTTTCTTT.

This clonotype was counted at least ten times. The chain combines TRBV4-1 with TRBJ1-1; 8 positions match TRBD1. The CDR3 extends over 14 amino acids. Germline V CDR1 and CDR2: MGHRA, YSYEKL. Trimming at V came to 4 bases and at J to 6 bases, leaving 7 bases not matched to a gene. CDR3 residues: CASSPGQGNSEAFF. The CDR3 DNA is TGCGCCAGCAGCCCAGGACAGGGTAACTCTGAAGCTTTCTTT.

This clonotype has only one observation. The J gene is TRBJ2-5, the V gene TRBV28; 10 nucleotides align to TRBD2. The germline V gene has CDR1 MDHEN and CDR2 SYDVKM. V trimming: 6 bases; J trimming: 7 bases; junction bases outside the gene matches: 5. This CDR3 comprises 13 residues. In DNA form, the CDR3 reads TGTGCCAGCAGAAAAAGCGGGGGGGCGACCCAGTACTTC. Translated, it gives CASRKSGGATQYF. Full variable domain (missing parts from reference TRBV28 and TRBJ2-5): DVKVTQSSRYLVKRTGEKVFLECVQDMDHENMFWYRQDPGLGLRLIYFSYDVKMKEKGDIPEGYSVSREKKERFSLILESASTNQTSMYLCASRKSGGATQYFGPGTRLLVL.

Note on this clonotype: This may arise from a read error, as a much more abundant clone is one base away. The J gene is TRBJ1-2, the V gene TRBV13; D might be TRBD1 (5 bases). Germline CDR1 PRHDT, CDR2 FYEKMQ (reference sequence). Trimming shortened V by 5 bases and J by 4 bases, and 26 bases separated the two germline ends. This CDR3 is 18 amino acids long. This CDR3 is CASSDFHRTSFPGYGYTF. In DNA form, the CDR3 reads TGTGCCAGCAGCGATTTTCACCGGACAAGCTTTCCTGGCTATGGCTACACCTTC.

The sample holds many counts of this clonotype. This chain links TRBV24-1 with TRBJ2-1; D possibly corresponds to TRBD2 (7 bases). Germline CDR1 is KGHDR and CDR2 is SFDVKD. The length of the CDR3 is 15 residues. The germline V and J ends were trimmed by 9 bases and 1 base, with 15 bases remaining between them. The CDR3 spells CATSQAGASYNEQFF. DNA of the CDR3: TGTGCCACCTCCCAGGCGGGGGCGTCCTACAATGAGCAGTTCTTC.

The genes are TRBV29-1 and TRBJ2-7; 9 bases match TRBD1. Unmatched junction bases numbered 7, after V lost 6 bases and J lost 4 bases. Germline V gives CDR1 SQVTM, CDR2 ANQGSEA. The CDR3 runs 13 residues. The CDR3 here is CSVSRDRVYEQYF. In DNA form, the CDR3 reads TGCAGCGTCTCCCGGGACAGGGTTTACGAGCAGTACTTC.